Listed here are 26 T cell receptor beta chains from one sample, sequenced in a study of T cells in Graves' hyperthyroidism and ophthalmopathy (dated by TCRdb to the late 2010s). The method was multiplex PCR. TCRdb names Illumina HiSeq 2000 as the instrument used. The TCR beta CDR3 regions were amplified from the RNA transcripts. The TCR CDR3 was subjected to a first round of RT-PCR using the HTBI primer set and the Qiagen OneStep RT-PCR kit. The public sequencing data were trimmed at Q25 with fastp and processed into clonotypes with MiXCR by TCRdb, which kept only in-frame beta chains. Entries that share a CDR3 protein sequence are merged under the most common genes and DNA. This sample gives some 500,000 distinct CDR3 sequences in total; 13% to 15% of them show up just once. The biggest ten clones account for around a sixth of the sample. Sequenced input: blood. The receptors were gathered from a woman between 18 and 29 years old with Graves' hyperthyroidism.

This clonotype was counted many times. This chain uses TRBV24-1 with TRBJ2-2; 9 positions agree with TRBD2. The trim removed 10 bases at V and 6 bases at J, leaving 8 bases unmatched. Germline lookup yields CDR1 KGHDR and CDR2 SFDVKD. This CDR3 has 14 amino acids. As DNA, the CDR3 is TGTGCCACATCGTCTAGCGGGGAACCCGGGGAGCTGTTTTTT. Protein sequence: CATSSSGEPGELFF.

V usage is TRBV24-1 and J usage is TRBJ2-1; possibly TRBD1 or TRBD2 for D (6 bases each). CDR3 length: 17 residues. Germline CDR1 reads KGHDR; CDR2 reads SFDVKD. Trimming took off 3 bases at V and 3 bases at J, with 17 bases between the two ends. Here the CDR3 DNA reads TGTGCCACCAGTGATACCCGGAGGGGGTCACTCTACAATGAGCAGTTCTTC. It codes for CATSDTRRGSLYNEQFF.

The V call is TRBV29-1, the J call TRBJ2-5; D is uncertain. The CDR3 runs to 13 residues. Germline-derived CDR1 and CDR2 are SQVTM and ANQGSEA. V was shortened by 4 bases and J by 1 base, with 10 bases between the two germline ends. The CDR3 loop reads CSVAGRAQETQYF. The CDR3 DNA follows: TGCAGCGTTGCGGGCCGAGCCCAAGAGACCCAGTACTTC.

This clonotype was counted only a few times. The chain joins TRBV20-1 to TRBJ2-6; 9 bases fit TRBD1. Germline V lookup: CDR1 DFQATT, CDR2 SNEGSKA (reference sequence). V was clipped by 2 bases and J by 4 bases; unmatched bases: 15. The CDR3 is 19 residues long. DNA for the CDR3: TGCAGTGCTAGACCTTACTCCGGGACAGGGTCAGGAGGGGCCAACGTCCTGACTTTC. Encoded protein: CSARPYSGTGSGGANVLTF.

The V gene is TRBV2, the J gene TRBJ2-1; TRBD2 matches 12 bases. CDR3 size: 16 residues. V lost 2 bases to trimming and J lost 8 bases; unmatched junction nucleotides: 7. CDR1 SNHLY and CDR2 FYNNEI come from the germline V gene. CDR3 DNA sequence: TGTGCCAGCAGTGAAAGACTAGCGGGAGTGGACCATGAGCAGTTCTTC. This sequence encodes CASSERLAGVDHEQFF.

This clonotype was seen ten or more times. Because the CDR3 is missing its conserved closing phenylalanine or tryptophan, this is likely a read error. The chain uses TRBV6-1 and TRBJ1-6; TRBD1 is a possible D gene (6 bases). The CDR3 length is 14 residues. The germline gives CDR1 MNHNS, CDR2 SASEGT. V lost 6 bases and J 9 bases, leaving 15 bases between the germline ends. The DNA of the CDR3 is TGTGCCAGCAGGCGAAGGGGGGCGCGTTCACCCCTCCACCTT. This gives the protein CASRRRGARSPLHL.

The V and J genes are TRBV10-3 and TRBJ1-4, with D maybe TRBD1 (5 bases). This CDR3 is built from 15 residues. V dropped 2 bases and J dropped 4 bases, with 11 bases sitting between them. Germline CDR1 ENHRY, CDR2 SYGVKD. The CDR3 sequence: CAISEPGGVNEKLFF. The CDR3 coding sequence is TGTGCCATCAGTGAGCCGGGGGGAGTTAATGAAAAACTGTTTTTT.

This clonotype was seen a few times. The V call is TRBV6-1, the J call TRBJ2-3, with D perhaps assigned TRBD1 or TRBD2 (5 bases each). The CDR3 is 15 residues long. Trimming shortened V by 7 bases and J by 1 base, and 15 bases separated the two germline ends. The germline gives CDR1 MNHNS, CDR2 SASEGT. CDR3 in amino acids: CASTLEGRGTDTQYF. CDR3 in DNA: TGTGCCAGCACCCTAGAGGGCAGGGGCACAGATACGCAGTATTTT.

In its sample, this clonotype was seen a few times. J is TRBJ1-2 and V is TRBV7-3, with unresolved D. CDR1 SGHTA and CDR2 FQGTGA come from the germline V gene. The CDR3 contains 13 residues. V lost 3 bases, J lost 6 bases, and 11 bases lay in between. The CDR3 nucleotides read TGTGCCAGCAGCTTTGGAGGACTGCATGGCTACACCTTC. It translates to CASSFGGLHGYTF.

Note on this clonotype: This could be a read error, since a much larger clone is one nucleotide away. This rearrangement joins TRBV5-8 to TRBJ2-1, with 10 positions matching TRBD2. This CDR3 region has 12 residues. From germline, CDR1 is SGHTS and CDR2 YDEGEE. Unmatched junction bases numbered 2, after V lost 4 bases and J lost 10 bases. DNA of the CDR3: TGTGCCAGCAGCCGGGGACTAGCGGAGCAGTTCTTC. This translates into CASSRGLAEQFF. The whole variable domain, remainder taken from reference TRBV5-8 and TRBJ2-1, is EAGVTQSPTHLIKTRGQQATLRCSPISGHTSVYWYQQALGLGLQFLLWYDEGEERNRGNFPPRFSGRQFPNYSSELNVNALELEDSALYLCASSRGLAEQFFGPGTRLTVL.

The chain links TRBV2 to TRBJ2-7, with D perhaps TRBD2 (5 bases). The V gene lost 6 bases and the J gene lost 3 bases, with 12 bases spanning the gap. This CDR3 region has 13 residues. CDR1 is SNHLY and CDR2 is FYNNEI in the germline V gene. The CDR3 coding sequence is TGTGCCAGCAGGTTTGGACGGGACTACGAGCAGTACGTC. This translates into CASRFGRDYEQYV.

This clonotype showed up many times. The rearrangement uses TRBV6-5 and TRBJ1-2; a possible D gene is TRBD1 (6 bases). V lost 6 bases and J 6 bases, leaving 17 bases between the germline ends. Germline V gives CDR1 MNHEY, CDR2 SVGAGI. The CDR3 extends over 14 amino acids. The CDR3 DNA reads TGTGCCAGCAGCTACCGAACAGGGATGGATGGCTACACCTTC. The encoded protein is CASSYRTGMDGYTF.

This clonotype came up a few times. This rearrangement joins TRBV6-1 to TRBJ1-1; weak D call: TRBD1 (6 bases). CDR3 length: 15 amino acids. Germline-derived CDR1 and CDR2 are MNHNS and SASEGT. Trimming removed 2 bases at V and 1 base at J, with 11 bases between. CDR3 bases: TGTGCCAGCAGTGAATGGGGGGCTGAGAACACTGAAGCTTTCTTT. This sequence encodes CASSEWGAENTEAFF.

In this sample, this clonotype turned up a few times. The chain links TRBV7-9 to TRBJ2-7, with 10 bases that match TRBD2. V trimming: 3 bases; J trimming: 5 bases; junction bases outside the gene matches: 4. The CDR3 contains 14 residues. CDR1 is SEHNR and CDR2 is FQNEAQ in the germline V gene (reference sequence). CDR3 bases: TGTGCCAGCAGCTTCCAAGCGGGAGGGCACGAGCAGTACTTC. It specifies CASSFQAGGHEQYF.

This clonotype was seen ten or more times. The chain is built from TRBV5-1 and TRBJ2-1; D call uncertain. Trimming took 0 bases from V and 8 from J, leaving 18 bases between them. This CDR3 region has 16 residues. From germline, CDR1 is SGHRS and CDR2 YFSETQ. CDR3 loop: CASSLGASGYPDEQFF. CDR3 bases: TGCGCCAGCAGCTTGGGGGCTAGTGGCTATCCAGATGAGCAGTTCTTC.

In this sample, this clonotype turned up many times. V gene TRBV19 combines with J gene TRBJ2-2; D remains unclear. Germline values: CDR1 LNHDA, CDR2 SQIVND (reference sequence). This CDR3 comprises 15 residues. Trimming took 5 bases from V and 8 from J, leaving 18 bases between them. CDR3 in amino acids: CASSPFSHIAGELFF. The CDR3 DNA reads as TGTGCCAGTAGTCCGTTCTCCCACATAGCAGGGGAGCTGTTTTTT.

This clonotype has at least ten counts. In DNA form, the CDR3 reads TGTGCCATCAGTCTCGGGGGAGGGCAAATTAACGAGCAGTTCTTC. It codes for CAISLGGGQINEQFF. This sequence joins TRBV10-3 and TRBJ2-1; 7 bases line up with TRBD2. Germline V gene data show CDR1 as ENHRY and CDR2 as SYGVKD. Trimming at V came to 5 bases and at J to 10 bases, leaving 14 bases not matched to a gene. The CDR3 contains 15 residues.

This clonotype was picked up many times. CDR3 sequence (DNA): TGTGCCACCGTCCGGACCCAGGAGACCCAGTACTTC. This encodes CATVRTQETQYF. The rearrangement uses TRBV24-1 and TRBJ2-5; no firm D call. In germline, CDR1 is KGHDR, CDR2 SFDVKD. The CDR3 has 12 residues. The ends were cut back, 9 bases at V and 5 bases at J, with 12 bases in the middle.

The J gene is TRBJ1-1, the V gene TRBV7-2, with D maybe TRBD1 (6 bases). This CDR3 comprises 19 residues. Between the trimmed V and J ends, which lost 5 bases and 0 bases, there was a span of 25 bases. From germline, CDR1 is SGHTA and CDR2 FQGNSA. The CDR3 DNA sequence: TGTGCCAGCAGCCCCCGCTACAGGGTTATAGGGACGATGAACACTGAAGCTTTCTTT. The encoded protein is CASSPRYRVIGTMNTEAFF.

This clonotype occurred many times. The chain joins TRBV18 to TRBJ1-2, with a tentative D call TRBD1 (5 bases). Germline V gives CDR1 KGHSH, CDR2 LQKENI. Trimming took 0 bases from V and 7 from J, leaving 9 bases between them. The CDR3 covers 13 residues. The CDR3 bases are TGTGCCAGCTCACCACCGGGGGGTCGTGGCTACACCTTC. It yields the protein CASSPPGGRGYTF.

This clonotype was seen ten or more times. CDR3 in DNA: TGTGCCACCAGTGATTCAAACCCAGGGGTCTATGGCTACACCTTC. Protein product: CATSDSNPGVYGYTF. The chain is built from TRBV24-1 and TRBJ1-2; D might be TRBD1 (6 bases). Trimming shortened V by 2 bases and J by 4 bases, and 13 bases separated the two germline ends. The CDR3 totals 15 residues. Germline CDR1 reads KGHDR; CDR2 reads SFDVKD.

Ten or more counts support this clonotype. The DNA for the CDR3 is TGTGCCAGCAGTTCTCAGGGAGAGGCTTTCTTT. It encodes CASSSQGEAFF. V usage is TRBV5-6 and J usage is TRBJ1-1, with a possible D match to TRBD1 (5 bases). Germline V gene sequence: CDR1 SGHDT, CDR2 YYEEEE. CDR3 length: 11 residues. The V and J ends lost 5 bases and 11 bases respectively, with 13 bases between them.

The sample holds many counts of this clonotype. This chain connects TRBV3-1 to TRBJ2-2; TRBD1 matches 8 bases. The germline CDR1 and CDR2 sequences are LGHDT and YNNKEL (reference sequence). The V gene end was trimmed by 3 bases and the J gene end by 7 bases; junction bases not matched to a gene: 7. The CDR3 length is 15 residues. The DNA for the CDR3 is TGTGCCAGCAGCCATGGGGACAGGCAGGACGGGGAGCTGTTTTTT. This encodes CASSHGDRQDGELFF.

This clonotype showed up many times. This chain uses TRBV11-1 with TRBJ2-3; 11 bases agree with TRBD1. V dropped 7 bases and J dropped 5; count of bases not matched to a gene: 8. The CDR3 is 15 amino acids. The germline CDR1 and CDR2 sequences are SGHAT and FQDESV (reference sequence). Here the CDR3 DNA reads TGTGCCAGCAACCCGGACAGGGGGCATCAAGATACGCAGTATTTT. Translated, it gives CASNPDRGHQDTQYF.

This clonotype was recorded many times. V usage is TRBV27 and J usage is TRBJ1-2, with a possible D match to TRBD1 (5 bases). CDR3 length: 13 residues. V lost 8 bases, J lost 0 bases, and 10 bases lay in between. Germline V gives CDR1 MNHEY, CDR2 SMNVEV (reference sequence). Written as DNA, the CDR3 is TGTGCCAGCTGGGGGTCCCCTAACTATGGCTACACCTTC. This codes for CASWGSPNYGYTF.

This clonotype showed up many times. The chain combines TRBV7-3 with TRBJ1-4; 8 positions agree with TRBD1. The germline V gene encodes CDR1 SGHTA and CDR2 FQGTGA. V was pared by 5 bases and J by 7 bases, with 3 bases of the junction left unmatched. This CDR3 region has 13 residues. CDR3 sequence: CASSLGQGEKLFF. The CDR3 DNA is TGTGCCAGCAGCCTAGGACAGGGTGAAAAACTGTTTTTT.